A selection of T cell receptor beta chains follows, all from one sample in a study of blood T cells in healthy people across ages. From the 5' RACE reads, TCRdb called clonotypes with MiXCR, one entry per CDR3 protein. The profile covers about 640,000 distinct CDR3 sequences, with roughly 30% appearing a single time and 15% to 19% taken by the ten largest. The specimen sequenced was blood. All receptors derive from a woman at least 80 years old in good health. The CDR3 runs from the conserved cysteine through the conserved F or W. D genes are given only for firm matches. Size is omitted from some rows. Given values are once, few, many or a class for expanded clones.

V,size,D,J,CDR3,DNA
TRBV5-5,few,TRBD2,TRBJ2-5,CASSGGLAGLNEQYF,TGTGCCAGCAGCGGGGGACTAGCGGGGTTGAATGAGCAGTACTTC
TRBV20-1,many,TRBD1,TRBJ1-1,CSAYRGDTEAFF,TGCAGTGCTTACAGGGGAGACACTGAAGCTTTCTTT
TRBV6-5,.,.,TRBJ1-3,CASSTLGDAGNTIYF,TGTGCCAGCAGTACCTTGGGTGACGCTGGAAACACCATATATTTT
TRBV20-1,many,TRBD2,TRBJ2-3,CSAPPLAGGSDTQYF,TGCAGTGCTCCCCCCCTAGCGGGGGGGTCGGATACGCAGTATTTT
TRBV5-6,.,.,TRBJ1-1,CASSQTFMQTNTEAFF,TGTGCCAGCAGCCAGACATTTATGCAGACCAACACTGAAGCTTTCTTT
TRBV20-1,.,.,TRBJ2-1,CSAQFNEQFF,TGCAGTGCCCAATTTAATGAGCAGTTCTTC
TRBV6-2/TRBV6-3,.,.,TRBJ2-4,CASSYSPTRTRPKNIQYF,TGTGCCAGCAGTTACTCCCCGACTAGGACGAGGCCCAAAAACATTCAGTACTTC
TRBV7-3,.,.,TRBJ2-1,CASSLTRSYNEQFF,TGTGCCAGCAGCTTAACTCGCTCCTACAATGAGCAGTTCTTC
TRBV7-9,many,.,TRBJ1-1,CASSLDRDNEAFF,TGTGCCAGCAGCTTAGACAGGGATAATGAAGCTTTCTTT
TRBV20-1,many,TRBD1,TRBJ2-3,CSALTGGGTDTQYF,TGCAGTGCATTGACAGGGGGGGGCACAGATACGCAGTATTTT
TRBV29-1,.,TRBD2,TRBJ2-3,CSVERGGRTDTQYF,TGCAGCGTTGAAAGAGGCGGGAGAACAGATACGCAGTATTTT
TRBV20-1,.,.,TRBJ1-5,CSARSPRGGVNSNQPQHF,TGCAGTGCTAGATCTCCTCGGGGGGGGGTGAATAGCAATCAGCCCCAGCATTTT
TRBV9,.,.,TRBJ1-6,CASSILGENSPLHF,TGTGCCAGCAGCATACTGGGAGAGAATTCACCCCTCCACTTT
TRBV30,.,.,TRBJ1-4,CAWGAARGGEKLFF,TGTGCCTGGGGAGCGGCGAGGGGTGGTGAAAAACTGTTTTTT
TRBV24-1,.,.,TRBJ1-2,CATSDFDGYGYTF,TGTGCCACCAGTGATTTCGATGGGTATGGCTACACCTTC
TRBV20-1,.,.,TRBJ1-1,CSATRGTEAFF,TGCAGTGCTACGCGGGGCACTGAAGCTTTCTTT
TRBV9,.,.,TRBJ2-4,CASSYDSLAKNIQYF,TGTGCCAGCAGCTACGACAGTCTAGCCAAAAACATTCAGTACTTC
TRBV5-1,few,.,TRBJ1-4,CASSSGDRPTNEKLFF,TGCGCCAGCAGCTCGGGAGACAGGCCAACTAATGAAAAACTGTTTTTT
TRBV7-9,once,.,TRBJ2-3,CASTGGMKDTQYF,TGTGCCAGCACCGGGGGCATGAAGGATACGCAGTATTTT
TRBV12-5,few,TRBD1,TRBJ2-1,CASGLDRTGTFYNEQFF,TGTGCTAGTGGTTTGGACCGGACAGGGACCTTCTACAATGAGCAGTTCTTC
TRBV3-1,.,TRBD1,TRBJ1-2,CASSQDLGTGGRGYTF,TGTGCCAGCAGCCAAGATTTGGGGACAGGGGGCCGGGGCTACACCTTC
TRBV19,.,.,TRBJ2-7,CASRRISYEQYF,TGTGCCAGTAGGAGGATCTCCTACGAGCAGTACTTC
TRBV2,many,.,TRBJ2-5,CASRKEGARETQYF,TGTGCCAGCAGGAAGGAGGGGGCACGGGAGACCCAGTACTTC
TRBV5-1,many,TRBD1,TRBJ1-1,CASSLGDRGAFF,TGCGCCAGCAGCTTGGGGGACAGAGGAGCTTTCTTT
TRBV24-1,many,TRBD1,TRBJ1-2,CATSDAGQGYGYTF,TGTGCCACCAGTGACGCCGGACAGGGCTATGGCTACACCTTC
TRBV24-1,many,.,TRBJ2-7,CATSEGAGYIYEQYF,TGTGCCACCAGTGAGGGGGCAGGCTATATCTACGAGCAGTACTTC
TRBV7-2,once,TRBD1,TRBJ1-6,CASSLTTGWRNSPLHF,TGTGCCAGCAGCTTAACGACAGGGTGGAGGAATTCACCCCTCCACTTT
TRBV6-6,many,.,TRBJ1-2,CASSPDSYGYTF,TGTGCCAGCAGCCCGGACAGCTATGGCTACACCTTC
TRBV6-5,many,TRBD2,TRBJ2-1,CAAAGGINNEQFF,TGTGCCGCGGCGGGGGGCATCAACAATGAGCAGTTCTTC
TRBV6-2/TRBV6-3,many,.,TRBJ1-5,CASSQTLPRNNQPQHF,TGTGCCAGCAGTCAAACTTTACCGCGGAACAATCAGCCCCAGCATTTT
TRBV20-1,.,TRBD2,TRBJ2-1,CSARLAGRPYNEQFF,TGCAGTGCTAGGCTAGCGGGACGGCCCTACAATGAGCAGTTCTTC
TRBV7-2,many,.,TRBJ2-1,CASSFAPTGDEQFF,TGTGCCAGCAGCTTCGCGCCTACGGGGGATGAGCAGTTCTTC
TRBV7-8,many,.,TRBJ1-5,CASSLDSFGQPQHF,TGTGCCAGCAGCTTAGACTCCTTCGGTCAGCCCCAGCATTTT
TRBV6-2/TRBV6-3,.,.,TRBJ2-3,CASSGPLSPDTQYF,TGTGCCAGCAGCGGACCGCTTTCTCCAGATACGCAGTATTTT
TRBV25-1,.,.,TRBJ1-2,CASSGGGGGYTF,TGTGCCAGCAGTGGAGGAGGAGGTGGCTACACCTTC
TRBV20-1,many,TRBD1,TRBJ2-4,CSASSGTVGIQYF,TGCAGTGCCTCCTCCGGGACAGTCGGCATTCAGTACTTC
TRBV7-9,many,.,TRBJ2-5,CASSPGRGRGSQETQYF,TGTGCCAGCAGCCCGGGGCGGGGGCGCGGTTCGCAAGAGACCCAGTACTTC
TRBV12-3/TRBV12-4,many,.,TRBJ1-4,CASSSAEKLFF,TGTGCCAGCAGTTCAGCAGAAAAACTGTTTTTT
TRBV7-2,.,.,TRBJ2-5,CASSLKFETQYF,TGTGCCAGCAGCTTAAAATTCGAGACCCAGTACTTC
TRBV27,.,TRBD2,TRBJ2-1,CASGPPGLLTNEQFF,TGTGCCAGCGGACCCCCGGGACTACTTACCAATGAGCAGTTCTTC
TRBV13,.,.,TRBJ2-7,CASSLGPVPSYEQYF,TGTGCCAGCAGCTTAGGGCCGGTTCCTTCCTACGAGCAGTACTTC
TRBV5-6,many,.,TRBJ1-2,CASSWWDGGYTF,TGTGCCAGCAGCTGGTGGGATGGTGGCTACACCTTC